These 18 T cell receptor beta chains share one sample of origin, sequenced in a study of CD8 T cells in Susac syndrome (dated by TCRdb to between 2018 and 2021). Library method: the immunoSEQ multiplex PCR assay. RNA was extracted using the RNeasy kit, and about 0.5 to 1 ug of the RNA was reverse transcribed with random hexamers. The public sequencing data were trimmed at Q25 with fastp and processed into clonotypes with MiXCR by TCRdb, which kept only in-frame beta chains. Each CDR3 protein appears once, grouped with its most common genes and DNA. The sample data list roughly 140,000 distinct CDR3 sequences, and approximately 95% of these were observed just once. Approximately 0.15% of the sample rests with the top ten. The sample comprised CD4+ T cells from PBMCs. All receptors derive from a human donor with Susac syndrome.

This chain links TRBV3-1 with TRBJ1-5, with a tentative D call TRBD1 (6 bases). The CDR3 consists of 15 residues. The germline V gene encodes CDR1 LGHDT and CDR2 YNNKEL (reference sequence). V was clipped by 6 bases and J by 4 bases, with 16 bases between them. DNA for the CDR3: TGTGCCAGCAGTCGAATGGACAGTCCGAATCAGCCCCAGCATTTT. It is translated as CASSRMDSPNQPQHF. Using reference TRBV3-1 and TRBJ1-5 for the parts outside the CDR3, the full variable domain is DTAVSQTPKYLVTQMGNDKSIKCEQNLGHDTMYWYKQDSKKFLKIMFSYNNKELIINETVPNRFSPKSPDKAHLNLHINSLELGDSAVYFCASSRMDSPNQPQHFGDGTRLSIL.

The chain carries TRBV7-6 and TRBJ2-4; no clear D gene. Germline V gene data show CDR1 as SGHVS and CDR2 as FNYEAQ. The CDR3 is made up of 15 amino acids. With 1 base removed from V and 0 bases from J, the gap between germline ends came to 7 bases. Written as DNA, the CDR3 is TGTGCCAGCAGCTTAGAATTTGGAGCCAAAAACATTCAGTACTTC. Protein: CASSLEFGAKNIQYF. The entire variable domain, with the rest obtained from reference TRBV7-6 and TRBJ2-4, is as follows: GAGVSQSPRYKVTKRGQDVALRCDPISGHVSLYWYRQALGQGPEFLTYFNYEAQQDKSGLPNDRFSAERPEGSISTLTIQRTEQRDSAMYRCASSLEFGAKNIQYFGAGTRLSVL.

The chain carries TRBV9 and TRBJ2-1; D remains ambiguous. In germline, CDR1 is SGDLS, CDR2 YYNGEE. The V end lost 3 bases, the J end lost 5 bases, and 18 bases lay between the germline ends. The CDR3 runs to 16 residues. The CDR3 coding sequence is TGTGCCAGCAGCGCCTTAGTCGGGCCAATTAACAATGAGCAGTTCTTC. Protein sequence: CASSALVGPINNEQFF.

The chain recombines TRBV7-2 with TRBJ2-3; a possible D gene is TRBD2 (5 bases). This CDR3 region has 15 residues. V lost 5 bases and J 0 bases, leaving 12 bases between the germline ends. The germline gives CDR1 SGHTA, CDR2 FQGNSA. The CDR3 protein is CASSISVLSTDTQYF. Here the CDR3 DNA reads TGTGCCAGCAGCATTAGCGTCCTTAGCACAGATACGCAGTATTTT.

The V and J genes are TRBV29-1 and TRBJ1-5; a weak D match, TRBD1 (5 bases). CDR3 length: 12 residues. V was pared by 4 bases and J by 6 bases, with 10 bases between. Germline assignment: CDR1 SQVTM and CDR2 ANQGSEA. The DNA of the CDR3 is TGCAGCGTTGGGGGGAACGGTCAGCCCCAGCATTTT. Residues: CSVGGNGQPQHF. The full variable domain, in which reference TRBV29-1 and TRBJ1-5 provide the parts outside the CDR3, is SAVISQKPSRDICQRGTSLTIQCQVDSQVTMMFWYRQQPGQSLTLIATANQGSEATYESGFVIDKFPISRPNLTFSTLTVSNMSPEDSSIYLCSVGGNGQPQHFGDGTRLSIL.

The V gene is TRBV24-1, the J gene TRBJ2-7, with TRBD1 matching 7 bases. V gave up 3 bases and J gave up 7 bases; unmatched junction bases: 2. CDR1 is KGHDR, CDR2 SFDVKD, per germline. The CDR3 is 12 amino acids. CDR3 nucleotides: TGTGCCACCAGTGATCTACAGGGGGAGCAGTACTTC. It is translated as CATSDLQGEQYF.

The chain links TRBV11-2 to TRBJ2-1; 7 positions agree with TRBD2. The CDR3 spans 16 residues. Germline-derived CDR1 and CDR2 are SGHAT and FQNNGV. The V and J ends lost 4 bases and 0 bases, in that order; junction bases with no gene match: 6. The CDR3 region is CASSSSSGSSYNEQFF. The CDR3 DNA sequence: TGTGCCAGCAGCTCCTCTAGCGGTAGCTCCTACAATGAGCAGTTCTTC.

The chain links TRBV14 to TRBJ1-1; 8 bases match TRBD1. The CDR3 totals 13 residues. The germline gives CDR1 SGHDN, CDR2 FVKESK. Trimming cost V 8 bases and J 0 bases; bases outside gene matches: 2. CDR3 DNA sequence: TGTGCCAGCGGGACAGGAGTGAACACTGAAGCTTTCTTT. It yields the protein CASGTGVNTEAFF.

The rearrangement links TRBV2 to TRBJ1-6, with D possibly being TRBD1 (6 bases). The germline V gene has CDR1 SNHLY and CDR2 FYNNEI. V was trimmed by 3 bases and J by 8 bases, leaving 14 bases between them. The CDR3 runs 15 residues. CDR3: CASSDPGTSHSPLHF. The DNA for the CDR3 is TGTGCCAGCAGTGACCCCGGGACAAGCCATTCACCCCTCCACTTT. Complete variable domain (other parts from reference TRBV2 and TRBJ1-6): EPEVTQTPSHQVTQMGQEVILRCVPISNHLYFYWYRQILGQKVEFLVSFYNNEISEKSEIFDDQFSVERPDGSNFTLKIRSTKLEDSAMYFCASSDPGTSHSPLHFGNGTRLTVT.

The V gene is TRBV29-1, the J gene TRBJ2-7; 8 bases agree with TRBD1. The germline CDR1 and CDR2 sequences are SQVTM and ANQGSEA. J lost 6 bases, V lost 4 bases, and 17 bases had no gene match. CDR3 length: 16 amino acids. CDR3 in amino acids: CSVVGQAILGDGEQYF. CDR3 nucleotide sequence: TGCAGCGTTGTGGGACAGGCCATTTTGGGGGATGGCGAGCAGTACTTC.

The count of this clonotype is one. The rearrangement uses TRBV12-3 or TRBV12-4 and TRBJ2-3; D gene unclear. The ends were cut back, 1 base at V and 3 bases at J, with 8 bases in the middle. This CDR3 region has 14 residues. CDR3 sequence (DNA): TGTGCCAGCAGTTTAGTGGCCCGAACAGATACGCAGTATTTT. Translation: CASSLVARTDTQYF.

The chain uses TRBV27 and TRBJ2-7; 7 bases fit TRBD1. J was trimmed by 4 bases and V by 0 bases; bases with no gene match: 3. This CDR3 is 14 amino acids long. Per germline, CDR1 MNHEY and CDR2 SMNVEV (reference sequence). CDR3 DNA: TGTGCCAGCAGTTTATCCGGGACAGAGTACGAGCAGTACTTC. Translating gives CASSLSGTEYEQYF.

The chain carries TRBV29-1 and TRBJ1-2; D may be TRBD1 (5 bases). Between the trimmed V and J ends, which lost 4 bases and 7 bases, there was a span of 13 bases. The CDR3 has 12 amino acids. The germline V gene encodes CDR1 SQVTM and CDR2 ANQGSEA. CDR3 loop: CSVVSGTGGYTF. The CDR3 DNA sequence: TGCAGCGTTGTTTCGGGGACCGGTGGCTACACCTTC.

This chain joins TRBV2 and TRBJ2-3, with TRBD1 matching over 8 bases. J gave up 0 bases and V 6 bases, and 5 bases lay outside the gene matches. CDR1 SNHLY and CDR2 FYNNEI come from the germline V gene. The CDR3 contains 15 residues. CDR3 DNA sequence: TGTGCCAGCAGAAAACAGGGGGTCAGCACAGATACGCAGTATTTT. This translates into CASRKQGVSTDTQYF.

V usage is TRBV20-1 and J usage is TRBJ1-1, with 7 bases identical to TRBD1. Germline lookup yields CDR1 DFQATT and CDR2 SNEGSKA (reference sequence). J lost 1 base, V lost 1 base, and 3 bases had no gene match. This CDR3 is 14 amino acids long. CDR3 DNA: TGCAGTGCTAGAGTGACAGGGACGAACACTGAAGCTTTCTTT. It is translated as CSARVTGTNTEAFF.

The chain recombines TRBV29-1 with TRBJ2-4, with TRBD2 as a possible D gene (5 bases). There are 13 residues in the CDR3. From germline, CDR1 is SQVTM and CDR2 ANQGSEA. Trimming removed 4 bases at V and 6 bases at J, with 13 bases between. In DNA, the CDR3 is TGCAGCGTTGCGAGGGAAAGAGGAAACATTCAGTACTTC. It is translated as CSVARERGNIQYF.

The chain employs TRBV28 and TRBJ2-7; D is uncertain. Germline V CDR1 and CDR2: MDHEN, SYDVKM. The CDR3 covers 15 residues. The germline V and J ends were trimmed by 2 bases and 0 bases, with 11 bases remaining between them. CDR3 in amino acids: CASSLHGWDSYEQYF. The CDR3, as DNA: TGTGCCAGCAGTTTACATGGATGGGACTCCTACGAGCAGTACTTC.

The rearrangement uses TRBV12-3 or TRBV12-4 and TRBJ2-4; the D gene is possibly TRBD1 (5 bases). The CDR3 has 13 residues. The V end was cut by 10 bases, the J end by 6 bases, with 16 bases between. The CDR3 spells CAILPTARNIQYF. The DNA for the CDR3 is TGTGCCATTCTCCCGACAGCACGAAACATTCAGTACTTC.